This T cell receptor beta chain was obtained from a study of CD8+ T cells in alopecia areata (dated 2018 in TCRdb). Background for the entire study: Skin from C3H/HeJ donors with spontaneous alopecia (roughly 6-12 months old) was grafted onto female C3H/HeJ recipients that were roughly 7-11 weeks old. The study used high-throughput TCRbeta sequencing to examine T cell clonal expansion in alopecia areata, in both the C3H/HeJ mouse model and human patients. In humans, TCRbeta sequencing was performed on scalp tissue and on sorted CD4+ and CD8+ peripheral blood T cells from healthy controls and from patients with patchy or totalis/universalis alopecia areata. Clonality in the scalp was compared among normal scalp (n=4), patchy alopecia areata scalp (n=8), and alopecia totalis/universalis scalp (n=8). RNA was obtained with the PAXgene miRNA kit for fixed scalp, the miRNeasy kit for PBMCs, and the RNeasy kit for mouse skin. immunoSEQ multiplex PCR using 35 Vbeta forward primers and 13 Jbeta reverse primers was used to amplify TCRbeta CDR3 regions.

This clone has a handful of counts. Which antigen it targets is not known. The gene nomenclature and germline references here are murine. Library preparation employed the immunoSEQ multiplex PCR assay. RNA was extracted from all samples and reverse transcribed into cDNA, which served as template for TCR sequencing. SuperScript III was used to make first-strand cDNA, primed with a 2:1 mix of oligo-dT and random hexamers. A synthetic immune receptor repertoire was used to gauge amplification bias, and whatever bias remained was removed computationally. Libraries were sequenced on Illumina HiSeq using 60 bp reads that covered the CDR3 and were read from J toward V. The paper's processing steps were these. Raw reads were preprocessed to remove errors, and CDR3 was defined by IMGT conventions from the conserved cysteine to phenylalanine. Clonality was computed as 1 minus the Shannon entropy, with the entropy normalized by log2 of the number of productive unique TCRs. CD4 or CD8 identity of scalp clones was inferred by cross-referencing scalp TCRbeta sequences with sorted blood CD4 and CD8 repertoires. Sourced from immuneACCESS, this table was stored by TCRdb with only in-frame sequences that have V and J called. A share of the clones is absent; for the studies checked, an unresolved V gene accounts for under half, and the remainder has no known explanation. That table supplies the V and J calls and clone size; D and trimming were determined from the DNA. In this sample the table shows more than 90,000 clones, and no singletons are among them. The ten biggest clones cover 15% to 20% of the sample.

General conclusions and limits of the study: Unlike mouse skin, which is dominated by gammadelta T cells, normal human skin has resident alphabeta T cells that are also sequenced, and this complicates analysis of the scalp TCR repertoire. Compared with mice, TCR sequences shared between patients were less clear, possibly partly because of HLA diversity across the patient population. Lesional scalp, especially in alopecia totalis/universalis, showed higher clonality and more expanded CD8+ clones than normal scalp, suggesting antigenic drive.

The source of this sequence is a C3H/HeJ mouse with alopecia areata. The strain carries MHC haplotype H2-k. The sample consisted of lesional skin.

CDR3 region: CASSVPGQGYEQYF. The sequenced CDR3 bases are TGTGCCAGCAGCGTACCGGGACAGGGGTAT. The V and J segments used are TRBV13-3 and TRBJ2-7; 10 bases in the middle match TRBD1. The sequence runs out 4 residues before the end of the CDR3; the remainder is reconstructed from the germline J gene. CDR1 and CDR2 are drawn from the germline V gene: NNHDY, SYVADS. The CDR3, from cysteine to phenylalanine, totals 14 residues. The DNA has 30 bases, all within the CDR3, and is read from base 1.